Listed here are 13 T cell receptor beta chains from one sample, sequenced in a study of control samples from healthy donors and cancer patients. Produced via immunoSEQ multiplex PCR; TCRdb's table is partial and in-frame only. The table has 150,000 to 200,000 clones, about 94% seen once. Sequencing was done on a sample of blood. These receptors originate from a middle-aged woman in good health.

The gene calls are TRBV5-1 and TRBJ2-7, with a weak D call TRBD1 (6 bases). V lost 3 bases to trimming and J lost 6 bases, with 13 bases between them. Germline CDR1 is SGHRS and CDR2 is YFSETQ. CDR3 size: 13 residues. CDR3 DNA: TGCGCCAGCAGCTCGATGGACAGAGGCGAGCAGTACTTC. This sequence encodes CASSSMDRGEQYF. The full variable domain, completed using reference TRBV5-1 and TRBJ2-7, is KAGVTQTPRYLIKTRGQQVTLSCSPISGHRSVSWYQQTPGQGLQFLFEYFSETQRNKGNFPGRFSGRQFSNSRSEMNVSTLELGDSALYLCASSSMDRGEQYFGPGTRLTVT.

The chain joins TRBV14 to TRBJ2-1, with 8 nucleotides matching TRBD2. Germline CDR1 reads SGHDN; CDR2 reads FVKESK. The CDR3 consists of 14 residues. J was trimmed by 7 bases and V by 4 bases; bases with no gene match: 6. CDR3 nucleotide sequence: TGTGCCAGCAGCCTCGGGGGGGCCAAGAATGAGCAGTTCTTC. Translating it yields CASSLGGAKNEQFF.

The V and J genes are TRBV29-1 and TRBJ2-5; D is unclear. CDR1 and CDR2 from the germline V gene are SQVTM and ANQGSEA. The CDR3 spans 15 residues. Deletions cut 6 bases from V and 5 bases from J, with 22 bases between. The CDR3 sequence: CSVPGGTSFPETQYF. The CDR3 nucleotides are TGCAGCGTCCCAGGTGGCACCAGCTTTCCTGAGACCCAGTACTTC.

J is TRBJ1-1 and V is TRBV7-2; TRBD1 matches at 7 bases. The germline gives CDR1 SGHTA, CDR2 FQGNSA. After removal of 5 bases from V and 1 base from J, the junction contained 4 bases not matched to a gene. CDR3 length: 14 residues. CDR3 DNA: TGTGCCAGCAGCGTCGACAGGGAGAACACTGAAGCTTTCTTT. This gives the protein CASSVDRENTEAFF.

The CDR3: CASSQEIGRAISGYTF. In nucleotides, the CDR3 is TGTGCCAGCAGCCAAGAAATAGGGCGAGCGATAAGCGGCTACACCTTC. This chain joins TRBV3-1 (or the pseudogene TRBV3-2) and TRBJ1-2; D uncertain. In germline, CDR1 is LGHDT, CDR2 YNNKEL (reference sequence). Trimming stripped 0 bases from V and 8 bases from J, with 19 bases between. This CDR3 region has 16 residues.

The chain is built from TRBV10-3 and TRBJ2-7; 9 nucleotides align to TRBD1. V trimming: 6 bases; J trimming: 1 base; junction bases outside the gene matches: 4. Germline V CDR1 and CDR2: ENHRY, SYGVKD. The CDR3 is 14 residues long. Here the CDR3 DNA reads TGTGCCATCAGACCGGGACAGGGTTCCTACGAGCAGTACTTC. This codes for CAIRPGQGSYEQYF.

This sequence joins TRBV6-5 and TRBJ1-4; TRBD1 matches 7 bases. V dropped 6 bases and J dropped 3; count of bases not matched to a gene: 4. CDR3 length: 14 amino acids. The germline CDR1 and CDR2 sequences are MNHEY and SVGAGI. The CDR3 protein is CASRIDRANEKLFF. The CDR3 DNA reads TGTGCCAGCAGGATAGACAGGGCTAATGAAAAACTGTTTTTT.

The V gene is TRBV6-6, the J gene TRBJ2-5; TRBD1 matches 12 bases. The V and J ends lost 6 bases and 5 bases, in that order; junction bases with no gene match: 7. Germline V gene sequence: CDR1 MNHNY, CDR2 SVGAGI (reference sequence). The CDR3 is made up of 15 amino acids. In DNA, the CDR3 is TGTGCCAGCAGCGCAAGGGACAGGGGGCTGGAGACCCAGTACTTC. This sequence encodes CASSARDRGLETQYF.

This clone was recorded once. The chain recombines TRBV30 with TRBJ2-4; weak D call: TRBD2 (7 bases). The V gene lost 5 bases and the J gene lost 2 bases, with 16 bases spanning the gap. Germline V gene sequence: CDR1 GTSNPN, CDR2 SVGIG (reference sequence). This CDR3 contains 15 residues. CDR3 loop: CAWGGGSRPKNIQYF. CDR3 DNA sequence: TGTGCCTGGGGGGGCGGGAGTCGGCCCAAAAACATTCAGTACTTC. The variable domain in full, completed from reference TRBV30 and TRBJ2-4, reads SQTIHQWPATLVQPVGSPLSLECTVEGTSNPNLYWYRQAAGRGLQLLFYSVGIGQISSEVPQNLSASRPQDRQFILSSKKLLLSDSGFYLCAWGGGSRPKNIQYFGAGTRLSVL.

The chain carries TRBV27 and TRBJ1-1; no clear D. Per germline, CDR1 MNHEY and CDR2 SMNVEV (reference sequence). This CDR3 region has 11 residues. V shed 7 bases and J shed 7 bases, with 10 bases lying between them. CDR3 loop: CASTLAGEAFF. CDR3 bases: TGTGCCAGCACCTTGGCAGGTGAAGCTTTCTTT.

V usage is TRBV18 and J usage is TRBJ1-1; 7 positions match TRBD1. This CDR3 region has 15 residues. Germline-derived CDR1 and CDR2 are KGHSH and LQKENI. The V and J ends lost 3 bases and 1 base, in that order; junction bases with no gene match: 5. The CDR3 coding sequence is TGTGCCAGCTCACCGAGGACAGGACCGAACACTGAAGCTTTCTTT. Protein product: CASSPRTGPNTEAFF.

The CDR3 is CASSSGYTIYF. The CDR3 DNA follows: TGTGCCAGCAGCAGCGGGTACACCATATATTTT. The chain combines TRBV6-5 with TRBJ1-3; no clear D. The germline V gene encodes CDR1 MNHEY and CDR2 SVGAGI. Trimming removed 6 bases at V and 8 bases at J, with 8 bases between. CDR3 length equals 11 residues.

The rearrangement uses TRBV7-2 and TRBJ1-2; D gene uncertain. V was clipped by 0 bases and J by 0 bases, with 8 bases between them. The CDR3 has 15 amino acids. Germline V gene sequence: CDR1 SGHTA, CDR2 FQGNSA. CDR3 DNA: TGTGCCAGCAGCTTAGCTCCGGGCCCTAACTATGGCTACACCTTC. Translating gives CASSLAPGPNYGYTF.